This T cell receptor (beta chain) was recorded in a study of blood T cell repertoires in COVID-19. Study background: From the United States, Italy and Spain came samples of acute and convalescent COVID-19. Sources were T cells, B-cell-depleted T cells, or PBMCs; the material itself was cDNA or gDNA.

Germline V gene data show CDR1 as SGDLS and CDR2 as YYNGEE. The V gene lost 2 bases and the J gene lost 3 bases, with 14 bases spanning the gap. The CDR3 consists of 15 residues. How the authors handled the data: Amplification from reference gene primers served as the basis for estimated nucleated cell counts. Produced via immunoSEQ multiplex PCR; TCRdb's table is partial and in-frame only. V and J calls and clone size are those listed in that table; D and trimming were worked out from the DNA. The profile shows approximately 110,000 clones, about nine tenths of them singletons. Sequenced input: peripheral blood. V is TRBV9 and J is TRBJ1-1; D is possibly TRBD1 (6 bases). The TCR sequence derives from a human donor in a cohort sampled during active COVID-19. The CDR3 coding sequence is TGTGCCAGCAGCGTCGGCCCAGGGGTGGACACTGAAGCTTTCTTT. This codes for CASSVGPGVDTEAFF.